These T cell receptor beta chains were read from a single sample in a study of CD8+ T cells in alopecia areata. Clones were sequenced by immunoSEQ multiplex PCR, and TCRdb holds only the in-frame ones, with some missing. Of some 96,000 clones in the sample, approximately 66% were seen once. The sample in question was CD8+ T cells sorted from blood, obtained at week 4, from a patient treated with tofacitinib. These receptors all stem from a human donor with alopecia areata. The CDR3 runs from the conserved cysteine through the conserved F or W. Fields, in order: V gene, J gene, D gene, clone size, CDR3 protein, CDR3 DNA. The D gene is left open where the match is weak. Expanded clones are given a class, and other clones once, few, many or no size at all.

TRBV7-9	TRBJ2-7	NA	few	CATLGRHGTYEQYF	TGTGCCACACTTGGGAGGCATGGAACCTACGAGCAGTACTTC
TRBV7-9	TRBJ2-2	TRBD2	few	CASSLAQRGSTGELFF	TGTGCCAGCAGCTTAGCCCAGCGGGGGTCTACCGGGGAGCTGTTTTTT
TRBV7-6	TRBJ1-1	NA	once	CASSQDEYTEAFF	TGTGCCAGCAGCCAAGATGAATACACTGAAGCTTTCTTT
TRBV27	TRBJ2-2	TRBD2	NA	CASSGLAGTGELFF	TGTGCCAGCAGTGGGCTAGCGGGGACCGGGGAGCTGTTTTTT
TRBV4-1	TRBJ2-7	TRBD2	NA	CASSLFGTSGDEQYF	TGCGCCAGCAGCCTCTTCGGGACTAGCGGGGACGAGCAGTACTTC
TRBV4-1	TRBJ2-3	NA	NA	CASSQVGITSTDTQYF	TGCGCCAGCAGCCAAGTAGGCATAACTAGCACAGATACGCAGTATTTT
TRBV5-1	TRBJ2-4	NA	NA	CASSLEQIGLAKNIQYF	TGCGCCAGCAGCTTGGAGCAGATCGGGCTAGCCAAAAACATTCAGTACTTC
TRBV9	TRBJ2-3	NA	NA	CASSPLLWNTDTQYF	TGTGCCAGCAGCCCCCTTCTGTGGAACACAGATACGCAGTATTTT
TRBV7-2	TRBJ1-2	NA	NA	CASSFGYGYTF	TGTGCCAGCAGCTTTGGGTATGGCTACACCTTC
TRBV25-1	TRBJ2-6	TRBD1	NA	CASKGQVRSGANVLTF	TGTGCCAGCAAGGGACAGGTCCGCTCTGGGGCCAACGTCCTGACTTTC
TRBV28	TRBJ2-2	NA	once	CASSLREWELFF	TGTGCCAGCAGTTTACGGGAGTGGGAGCTGTTTTTT
TRBV9	TRBJ2-7	TRBD1	NA	CASSSGQGRSYEQYF	TGTGCCAGCAGCTCAGGACAGGGGAGGTCCTACGAGCAGTACTTC
TRBV29-1	TRBJ2-1	NA	NA	CSVEGGGEGYEQFF	TGCAGCGTTGAGGGAGGGGGCGAGGGCTATGAGCAGTTCTTC
TRBV9	TRBJ2-7	TRBD1	NA	CASSERQGASYEQYF	TGTGCCAGCAGCGAGCGACAGGGGGCCTCCTACGAGCAGTACTTC
TRBV2	TRBJ2-7	NA	NA	CAFRDTAYEQYF	TGTGCTTTCCGGGACACCGCCTACGAGCAGTACTTC
TRBV6-5	TRBJ1-1	TRBD1	NA	CASSYQQGMNTEAFF	TGTGCCAGCAGTTACCAACAGGGGATGAACACTGAAGCTTTCTTT
TRBV11-1	TRBJ1-2	NA	NA	CASSAIDMTYGYTF	TGTGCCAGCAGCGCAATTGACATGACCTATGGCTACACCTTC
TRBV30	TRBJ1-1	TRBD1	NA	CASDRGYANTEAFF	TGTGCCTCGGACAGGGGGTACGCGAACACTGAAGCTTTCTTT
TRBV10-3	TRBJ2-4	NA	NA	CAIRPLRRPTAKNIQYF	TGTGCCATCAGACCCCTCAGGAGGCCGACGGCCAAAAACATTCAGTACTTC
TRBV19	TRBJ1-1	TRBD1	NA	CASRGAPARGLRGTEAFF	TGTGCCAGTAGAGGGGCCCCGGCCAGGGGGCTTCGGGGCACTGAAGCTTTCTTT
TRBV18	TRBJ2-7	NA	NA	CASSPGQITYEQYF	TGTGCCAGCTCACCAGGACAGATCACCTACGAGCAGTACTTC
TRBV6-5	TRBJ2-1	TRBD2	once	CASSYRLAGGPNEQFF	TGTGCCAGCAGTTACAGGCTAGCGGGAGGGCCCAATGAGCAGTTCTTC
TRBV9	TRBJ2-7	TRBD1	NA	CASSEGQHFSYEQYF	TGTGCCAGCAGCGAGGGACAGCACTTCTCCTACGAGCAGTACTTC
TRBV30	TRBJ1-1	NA	NA	CAWSVRGVHTEAFF	TGTGCCTGGAGTGTACGGGGGGTCCACACTGAAGCTTTCTTT
TRBV27	TRBJ1-5	TRBD1	once	CASSDGTGGRLPQHF	TGTGCCAGCAGTGACGGGACAGGGGGACGATTGCCCCAGCATTTT
TRBV4-1	TRBJ1-2	NA	NA	CASSPGEAGYTF	TGCGCCAGCAGCCCCGGCGAGGCTGGCTACACCTTC
TRBV7-7	TRBJ2-5	NA	NA	CASSLDPNQETQYF	TGTGCCAGCAGCTTAGACCCGAACCAAGAGACCCAGTACTTC
TRBV4-3	TRBJ1-1	NA	NA	CASSPAYTGASEAFF	TGCGCCAGCAGCCCCGCCTATACGGGGGCTTCTGAAGCTTTCTTT
TRBV4-3	TRBJ1-5	TRBD1	NA	CASSPGTGGNQPQHF	TGCGCCAGCAGCCCCGGGACAGGGGGCAATCAGCCCCAGCATTTT
TRBV11-2	TRBJ2-6	TRBD1	NA	CASSLAGRDRDVLTF	TGTGCCAGCAGCTTAGCTGGGCGGGACAGGGATGTCCTGACTTTC
TRBV4-1	TRBJ2-7	NA	few	CASSLFPVFVVEQYF	TGCGCCAGCAGCCTCTTCCCCGTCTTTGTAGTCGAGCAGTACTTC
TRBV7-6	TRBJ2-7	TRBD1	NA	CASSLGYGTGSYEQYF	TGTGCCAGCAGCTTGGGCTACGGGACAGGCTCCTACGAGCAGTACTTC
TRBV28	TRBJ2-2	NA	NA	CASHPQGSAGELFF	TGTGCCAGCCACCCCCAGGGGTCGGCCGGGGAGCTGTTTTTT